Given below is one TCR beta chain in context. Its antigen is undetermined. The table came from immunoSEQ multiplex PCR; TCRdb's copy has only in-frame clones and leaves some out. The sample records about 90,000 clones, approximately 83% being singletons. The sample originates from a study of T cell responses to AZD1222 COVID-19 vaccine. Study conclusions and caveats: As reported, nearly half of all spike-specific TCRs target variant regions that are unmutated. Donors were mostly white British, more females; clonal diversity possibly underestimated. Spike-wide coverage was observed for vaccine-associated CD4 TCRs, with dominant responses at 160-218 and 743-854.

CDR1 SGDLS and CDR2 YYNGEE come from the germline V gene. The trim removed 4 bases at V and 6 bases at J, leaving 4 bases unmatched. This CDR3 contains 14 residues. The source of this sequence is an adult in good health. The sequenced sample was peripheral blood, obtained on day 0 of AZD1222 vaccination. The chain employs TRBV9 and TRBJ2-1, with 10 positions matching TRBD2. DNA for the CDR3: TGTGCCAGCAGCACTAGCGGGGTAAGCAATGAGCAGTTCTTC. Protein product: CASSTSGVSNEQFF. The full variable domain, with the rest looked up from reference TRBV9 and TRBJ2-1, is DSGVTQTPKHLITATGQRVTLRCSPRSGDLSVYWYQQSLDQGLQFLIQYYNGEERAKGNILERFSAQQFPDLHSELNLSSLELGDSALYFCASSTSGVSNEQFFGPGTRLTVL.